A single sample gave rise to the 24 T cell receptor beta chains below, sequenced in a study of T cell responses to AZD1222 COVID-19 vaccine. The table came from immunoSEQ multiplex PCR; TCRdb's copy has only in-frame clones and leaves some out. The sample lists about 120,000 clones; 70% to 85% were seen once. Sequencing was performed on peripheral blood, taken on day 0 of AZD1222 vaccination. These receptors originate from an adult in good health.

V and J are TRBV5-1 and TRBJ1-3; D remains unclear. The V and J ends lost 0 bases and 0 bases respectively, with 4 bases between them. Looked up from germline, CDR1 is SGHRS and CDR2 is YFSETQ. The CDR3 length is 14 residues. This CDR3 reads CASSLGVSGNTIYF. The CDR3 DNA reads TGCGCCAGCAGCTTGGGGGTCTCTGGAAACACCATATATTTT.

V gene TRBV18 combines with J gene TRBJ2-7, with a weak D call TRBD2 (6 bases). V was shortened by 3 bases and J by 0 bases, with 9 bases between the two germline ends. Looked up from germline, CDR1 is KGHSH and CDR2 is LQKENI. This CDR3 is built from 14 residues. The DNA of the CDR3 is TGTGCCAGCTCACCGGGGGGTTCCTCCTACGAGCAGTACTTC. This codes for CASSPGGSSYEQYF.

This sequence joins TRBV2 and TRBJ1-1, with D perhaps TRBD1 (6 bases). The CDR3 length is 17 residues. Trimming took off 7 bases at V and 4 bases at J, with 25 bases between the two ends. The germline CDR1 and CDR2 sequences are SNHLY and FYNNEI. The CDR3, as DNA: TGTGCCAGCAAGGGCCAGACTATCGGCAGGGGCGGCACTGAAGCTTTCTTT. This gives the protein CASKGQTIGRGGTEAFF.

V gene TRBV4-3 combines with J gene TRBJ1-1; tentatively, D is TRBD1 (5 bases). The CDR3 runs 14 residues. The V gene lost 4 bases and the J gene lost 4 bases, with 13 bases spanning the gap. The germline gives CDR1 LGHNA, CDR2 YSLEER. CDR3 in DNA: TGCGCCAGCAGCCCTCACTTGGGGGGCACTGAAGCTTTCTTT. Protein sequence: CASSPHLGGTEAFF.

The rearrangement joins TRBV7-3 to TRBJ2-3, with D maybe TRBD1 (5 bases). The CDR3 consists of 14 residues. CDR1 is SGHTA and CDR2 is FQGTGA in the germline V gene. Trimming stripped 3 bases from V and 3 bases from J, with 10 bases between. DNA of the CDR3: TGTGCCAGCAGCTTCTCCAGGGCGACAGATACGCAGTATTTT. Amino acids: CASSFSRATDTQYF.

CDR3 residues: CASSPGDRLLYGYTF. CDR3 nucleotide sequence: TGTGCCAGCAGTCCGGGGGACAGGCTTTTATATGGCTACACCTTC. This chain uses TRBV6-5 with TRBJ1-2; 8 nucleotides line up with TRBD1. The CDR3 has 15 amino acids. The V gene's germline CDR1 is MNHEY and CDR2 SVGAGI. The J segment lost 5 bases and the V segment lost 5 bases, leaving 10 bases of the junction unmatched.

The rearrangement links TRBV5-6 to TRBJ2-5; weak D call: TRBD2 (6 bases). The germline CDR1 and CDR2 sequences are SGHDT and YYEEEE. The CDR3 length is 14 residues. Between the trimmed V and J ends, which lost 0 bases and 5 bases, there was a span of 11 bases. The CDR3 sequence is CASSLAAGTETQYF. DNA for the CDR3: TGTGCCAGCAGCTTGGCCGCGGGGACGGAGACCCAGTACTTC.

V and J are TRBV9 and TRBJ2-1, with 11 bases lining up with TRBD2. Germline loops: CDR1 SGDLS, CDR2 YYNGEE. This CDR3 has 15 residues. Unmatched junction bases numbered 3, after V lost 4 bases and J lost 3 bases. The CDR3 loop reads CASSPTSGGYNEQFF. The CDR3 DNA sequence: TGTGCCAGCAGCCCCACTAGCGGGGGCTACAATGAGCAGTTCTTC.

The chain is built from TRBV5-5 and TRBJ2-2, with 9 positions matching TRBD2. V lost 3 bases to trimming and J lost 5 bases; unmatched junction nucleotides: 11. The germline CDR1 and CDR2 sequences are SGHKS and YYEKEE (reference sequence). This CDR3 spans 17 amino acids. The CDR3 protein is CASSSFMTSGYTGELFF. CDR3 in DNA: TGTGCCAGCAGCTCTTTTATGACTAGCGGATATACCGGGGAGCTGTTTTTT.

The chain employs TRBV27 and TRBJ2-5; D remains unclear. The ends were cut back, 4 bases at V and 2 bases at J, with 8 bases in the middle. CDR3 length: 13 residues. Germline V gene lookup returns CDR1 MNHEY and CDR2 SMNVEV (reference sequence). The chain's CDR3 is CASSSEPQETQYF. As DNA, the CDR3 is TGTGCCAGCAGTTCGGAACCTCAAGAGACCCAGTACTTC.

V usage is TRBV28 and J usage is TRBJ1-2; a possible D gene is TRBD1 (6 bases). The CDR3 spans 12 residues. Germline V CDR1 and CDR2: MDHEN, SYDVKM. Trimming shortened V by 2 bases and J by 7 bases, and 8 bases separated the two germline ends. The CDR3 DNA reads TGTGCCAGCAGTTTAGAGGGGGGTGGCTACACCTTC. This gives the protein CASSLEGGGYTF.

The rearrangement uses TRBV4-1 and TRBJ1-3; D is unclear. CDR1 is MGHRA and CDR2 is YSYEKL in the germline V gene. The CDR3 has 18 amino acids. V was trimmed by 0 bases and J by 1 base, leaving 16 bases between them. CDR3 sequence: CASSQDRLGLGSGNTIYF. The CDR3 DNA sequence: TGCGCCAGCAGCCAAGATCGCCTAGGGCTCGGATCTGGAAACACCATATATTTT.

This clone was counted only a few times. The J gene is TRBJ2-7, the V gene TRBV5-5; either TRBD1 or TRBD2 may supply D (5 bases each). The CDR3 covers 11 residues. CDR1 and CDR2 from the germline V gene are SGHKS and YYEKEE (reference sequence). V lost 4 bases and J lost 6, with 8 bases in between. The CDR3 region has the DNA TGTGCCAGCAGCCCCGGGACCGAGCAGTACTTC. The encoded protein is CASSPGTEQYF.

The J gene is TRBJ1-2, the V gene TRBV15; possibly TRBD1 for D (6 bases). V was trimmed by 6 bases and J by 4 bases, leaving 9 bases between them. Germline V gives CDR1 LNHNV, CDR2 YYDKDF (reference sequence). This CDR3 comprises 12 residues. CDR3 bases: TGTGCCACCAGAACGGGGGCCTATGGCTACACCTTC. It encodes CATRTGAYGYTF. The whole variable domain, filled in from reference TRBV15 and TRBJ1-2, reads DAMVIQNPRYQVTQFGKPVTLSCSQTLNHNVMYWYQQKSSQAPKLLFHYYDKDFNNEADTPDNFQSRRPNTSFCFLDIRSPGLGDTAMYLCATRTGAYGYTFGSGTRLTVV.

The V and J genes are TRBV27 and TRBJ1-1, with TRBD1 identical over 8 bases. Germline CDR1 and CDR2: MNHEY and SMNVEV (reference sequence). This CDR3 has 17 amino acids. V trimming: 2 bases; J trimming: 0 bases; junction bases outside the gene matches: 8. CDR3 loop: CASSLIGTGPLNTEAFF. The CDR3 DNA reads as TGTGCCAGCAGTTTAATCGGGACAGGACCTCTGAACACTGAAGCTTTCTTT.

This clone was seen a few times. The chain employs TRBV3-1 (or the pseudogene TRBV3-2) and TRBJ1-4, with 7 bases fitting TRBD1. The CDR3 extends over 11 amino acids. The germline V gene has CDR1 LGHDT and CDR2 YNNKEL (reference sequence). Unmatched junction bases numbered 9, after V lost 9 bases and J lost 14 bases. The CDR3 DNA sequence: TGTGCCAGGAGAATGACAGGGTTGCTGTTTTTT. Translating gives CARRMTGLLFF.

The rearrangement uses TRBV2 and TRBJ2-5; 10 bases line up with TRBD2. The CDR3 is 14 residues long. Germline assignment: CDR1 SNHLY and CDR2 FYNNEI. The V and J ends lost 10 bases and 5 bases, in that order; junction bases with no gene match: 10. DNA for the CDR3: TGTGCCATCGGGACTAGCGCGGGGAGGGAGACCCAGTACTTC. This gives the protein CAIGTSAGRETQYF.

The V call is TRBV30, the J call TRBJ1-5; D gene uncertain. Trimming cost V 0 bases and J 3 bases, with 6 bases left between them. The CDR3 has 13 residues. The germline CDR1 and CDR2 sequences are GTSNPN and SVGIG (reference sequence). This chain's CDR3 is CAWSVSINQPQHF. DNA for the CDR3: TGTGCCTGGAGTGTTTCCATCAATCAGCCCCAGCATTTT.

This clone occurred once. The chain links TRBV30 to TRBJ1-6; unclear D gene. This CDR3 spans 13 amino acids. The V gene's germline CDR1 is GTSNPN and CDR2 SVGIG (reference sequence). The V gene lost 4 bases and the J gene lost 10 bases, with 14 bases spanning the gap. This CDR3 reads CAWNPEIYSPLHF. CDR3 in DNA: TGTGCCTGGAACCCGGAAATATACTCACCCCTCCACTTT.

The rearrangement links TRBV6-1 to TRBJ1-3; 8 positions agree with TRBD1. Germline V gives CDR1 MNHNS, CDR2 SASEGT. With V trimmed by 0 bases and J by 9 bases, 10 bases remained unmatched. The CDR3 extends over 16 amino acids. CDR3 amino acids: CASSEALRTGPSTIYF. The CDR3 nucleotides are TGTGCCAGCAGTGAAGCGCTTCGGACAGGGCCGAGCACCATATATTTT.

The chain is built from TRBV24-1 and TRBJ1-1, with a tentative D call TRBD1 (5 bases). V lost 3 bases, J lost 4 bases, and 8 bases lay in between. This CDR3 is built from 13 residues. Germline-derived CDR1 and CDR2 are KGHDR and SFDVKD. The CDR3 region is CATSDQRGTEAFF. In nucleotides, the CDR3 is TGTGCCACCAGTGATCAGAGGGGCACTGAAGCTTTCTTT.

The V call is TRBV5-8, the J call TRBJ2-2; D call uncertain. Looked up from germline, CDR1 is SGHTS and CDR2 is YDEGEE. The CDR3 spans 14 residues. V was trimmed by 0 bases and J by 2 bases, leaving 5 bases between them. CDR3 residues: CASSLGGNTGELFF. The CDR3 DNA is TGTGCCAGCAGCTTGGGCGGTAACACCGGGGAGCTGTTTTTT.

The rearrangement links TRBV4-2 to TRBJ1-3; D is perhaps TRBD1 (6 bases). Per germline, CDR1 LGHNA and CDR2 YNFKEQ. The CDR3 has 19 residues. V was cut by 0 bases and J by 1 base, with 19 bases left in between. The CDR3 DNA is TGTGCCAGCAGCCAAGATCTAGGGGGTCTGACCTTTTCTGGAAACACCATATATTTT. This sequence encodes CASSQDLGGLTFSGNTIYF.

The chain recombines TRBV21-1 with TRBJ2-7; the DNA was not compared with TRBD2, the D call given in the table. TRBV21-1 is reported as a pseudogene. This CDR3 comprises 17 residues. CDR3 DNA sequence: TGTGCCAGCAGCCCCAAGAGTGGTAGTTCATATCCCTACGAGCAGTACTTC. Protein: CASSPKSGSSYPYEQYF.